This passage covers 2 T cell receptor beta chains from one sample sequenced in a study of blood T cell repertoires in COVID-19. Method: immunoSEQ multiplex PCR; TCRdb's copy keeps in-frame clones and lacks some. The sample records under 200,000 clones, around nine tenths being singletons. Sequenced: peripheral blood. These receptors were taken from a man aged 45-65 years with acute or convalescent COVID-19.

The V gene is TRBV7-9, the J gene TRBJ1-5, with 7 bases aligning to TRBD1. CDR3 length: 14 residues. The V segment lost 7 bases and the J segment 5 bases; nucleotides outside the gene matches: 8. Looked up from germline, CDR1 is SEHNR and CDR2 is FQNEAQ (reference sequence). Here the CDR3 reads CASNCTGTDQPQHF. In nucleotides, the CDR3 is TGTGCCAGCAACTGCACCGGGACAGATCAGCCCCAGCATTTT.

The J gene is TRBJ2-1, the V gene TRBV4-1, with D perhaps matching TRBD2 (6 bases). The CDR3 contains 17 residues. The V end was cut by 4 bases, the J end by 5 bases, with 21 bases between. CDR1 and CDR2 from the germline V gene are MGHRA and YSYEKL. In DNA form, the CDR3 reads TGCGCCAGCAGCCGGAGGGGCTTTCTCGACTTCAACAATGAGCAGTTCTTC. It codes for CASSRRGFLDFNNEQFF.